This T cell receptor (beta chain) derives from a study of cytomegalovirus exposure and HLA in healthy donors. Broader study findings: A later analysis showed that HLA-associated TCR beta chains had undergone more clonal expansion than equally common others.

In the PCR, 60 Vbeta and 13 Jbeta primers were used. The method was immunoSEQ multiplex PCR; TCRdb's version includes in-frame clones alone and lacks a portion of them. The sample comprises 98,000 or so clones, under 80% of which are singletons, and 1.5% to 2.5% rests with the top ten. Concerning this clone: Its target is not known.

V was pared by 1 base and J by 4 bases, with 11 bases between. This CDR3 is 14 amino acids long. CDR1 and CDR2 (germline): SGHRS, YFSETQ. The sequence was collected from a man aged 40-55 years in good health and CMV-seronegative. The V call is TRBV5-1, the J call TRBJ2-5; tentative D call: TRBD1 (6 bases). The sequencing input was PBMCs. The CDR3 nucleotides read TGCGCCAGCAGCTTGAGACAGGCTGGAGAGACCCAGTACTTC. Protein sequence: CASSLRQAGETQYF. The full variable domain, rest sourced from reference TRBV5-1 and TRBJ2-5, is KAGVTQTPRYLIKTRGQQVTLSCSPISGHRSVSWYQQTPGQGLQFLFEYFSETQRNKGNFPGRFSGRQFSNSRSEMNVSTLELGDSALYLCASSLRQAGETQYFGPGTRLLVL.